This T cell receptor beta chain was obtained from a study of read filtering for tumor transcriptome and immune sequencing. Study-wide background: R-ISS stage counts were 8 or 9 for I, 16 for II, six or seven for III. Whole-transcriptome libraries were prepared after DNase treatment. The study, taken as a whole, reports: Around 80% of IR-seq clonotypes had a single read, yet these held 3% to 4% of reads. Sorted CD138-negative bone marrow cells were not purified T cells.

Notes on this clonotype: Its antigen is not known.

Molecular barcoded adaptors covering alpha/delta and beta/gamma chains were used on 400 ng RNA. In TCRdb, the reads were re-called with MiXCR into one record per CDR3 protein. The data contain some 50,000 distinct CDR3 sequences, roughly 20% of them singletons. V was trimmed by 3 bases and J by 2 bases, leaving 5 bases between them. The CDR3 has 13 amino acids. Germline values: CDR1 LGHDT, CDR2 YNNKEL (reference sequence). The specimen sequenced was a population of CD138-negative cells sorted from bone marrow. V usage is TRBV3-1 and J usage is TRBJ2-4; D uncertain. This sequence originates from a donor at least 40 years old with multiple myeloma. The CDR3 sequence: CASSHDPKNIQYF. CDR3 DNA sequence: TGTGCCAGCAGCCACGACCCCAAAAACATTCAGTACTTC. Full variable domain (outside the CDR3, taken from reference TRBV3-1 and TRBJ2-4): DTAVSQTPKYLVTQMGNDKSIKCEQNLGHDTMYWYKQDSKKFLKIMFSYNNKELIINETVPNRFSPKSPDKAHLNLHINSLELGDSAVYFCASSHDPKNIQYFGAGTRLSVL.